Below, 19 T cell receptor beta chains from the same sample are listed, as sequenced in a study of T cells in Graves' hyperthyroidism and ophthalmopathy (dated 2019 in TCRdb). The method behind the library was multiplex PCR. The instrument was an Illumina HiSeq 2000. The TCR beta CDR3 regions were amplified from RNA transcripts. A first-round RT-PCR of the TCR CDR3 used the HTBI primer set with the Qiagen OneStep RT-PCR kit. Using fastp trimming at Q25 and MiXCR clonotype assembly, TCRdb reanalyzed the public sequencing data and kept in-frame beta chains. Each CDR3 protein gets just one entry, which takes the most common genes and DNA from the rows behind it. The sample data list some 530,000 distinct CDR3 sequences, and about 22% of these were observed just once. The ten largest clones take up less than 65% of the sample. Sequencing used blood. These receptor sequences come from a woman aged 70-85 years with Graves' ophthalmopathy.

This clonotype was seen repeatedly, ten times or more. The V call is TRBV20-1, the J call TRBJ1-1, with 7 bases aligning to TRBD1. The V gene's germline CDR1 is DFQATT and CDR2 SNEGSKA (reference sequence). The CDR3 extends over 16 amino acids. Trimming took 5 bases from V and 3 from J; bases not matched to a gene: 15. This chain's CDR3 is CSADQGGFLMDTEAFF. In DNA, the CDR3 is TGCAGTGCTGACCAGGGGGGGTTTCTAATGGACACTGAAGCTTTCTTT.

This clonotype was observed many times. CDR3 sequence (DNA): TGTGCCAGCAGCTTAGAAAGTGGCAGGGGCCACAATGAGCAGTTCTTC. This gives the protein CASSLESGRGHNEQFF. V is TRBV11-3 and J is TRBJ2-1, with D perhaps TRBD1 (6 bases). This CDR3 is 16 amino acids long. CDR1 SGHNT and CDR2 YENEEA come from the germline V gene. Trimming took off 0 bases at V and 5 bases at J, with 14 bases between the two ends.

This clonotype was recorded a few times. The chain recombines TRBV7-9 with TRBJ1-3; the D is unclear. CDR3 length equals 19 residues. From germline, CDR1 is SEHNR and CDR2 FQNEAQ (reference sequence). The ends were cut back, 1 base at V and 1 base at J, with 20 bases in the middle. The CDR3 nucleotides are TGTGCCAGCAGCTTAGTTGCATCGGGAGCGGGAAGATCTGGAAACACCATATATTTT. Translation: CASSLVASGAGRSGNTIYF.

V and J are TRBV20-1 and TRBJ2-7, with a tentative D call TRBD2 (9 bases). The V end lost 3 bases, the J end lost 2 bases, and 26 bases lay between the germline ends. The CDR3 is 18 amino acids. The V gene's germline CDR1 is DFQATT and CDR2 SNEGSKA (reference sequence). The CDR3 reads CSARRETGASGMTYEQYF. The CDR3 DNA follows: TGCAGTGCTAGGCGTGAGACAGGGGCTAGCGGGATGACCTACGAGCAGTACTTC.

V gene TRBV7-3 combines with J gene TRBJ2-3, with 7 bases lining up with TRBD1. CDR1 and CDR2 (germline): SGHTA, FQGTGA. This CDR3 comprises 15 residues. After removal of 3 bases from V and 3 bases from J, the junction contained 6 bases not matched to a gene. The CDR3 region has the DNA TGTGCCAGCAGCTTTACAGGGGAGAGGACAGATACGCAGTATTTT. Translation gives CASSFTGERTDTQYF.

This clonotype was detected a few times. V is TRBV11-2 and J is TRBJ1-6; the D gene is possibly TRBD1 (5 bases). Germline CDR1 reads SGHAT; CDR2 reads FQNNGV. V gave up 5 bases and J gave up 9 bases, with 17 bases separating them. The CDR3 loop spans 15 amino acids. CDR3 in DNA: TGTGCCAGCAGCCCGCCGGGACGGTCTGGTTCACCCCTCCACTTT. It codes for CASSPPGRSGSPLHF.

The chain is built from TRBV28 and TRBJ1-1; possibly TRBD1 for D (5 bases). Trimming cost V 3 bases and J 5 bases, with 13 bases left between them. This CDR3 region has 14 residues. Germline CDR1 and CDR2: MDHEN and SYDVKM. CDR3 nucleotide sequence: TGTGCCAGCAGTTTGGCCAGGGTGCGGACTGAAGCTTTCTTT. It yields the protein CASSLARVRTEAFF.

This clonotype was picked up a small number of times. The rearrangement joins TRBV9 to TRBJ2-3; TRBD1 matches 8 bases. CDR1 and CDR2 (germline): SGDLS, YYNGEE. Losses at the gene ends were 0 bases for V and 8 bases for J; bases not matched to a gene: 11. CDR3 length equals 16 residues. The CDR3 region has the DNA TGTGCCAGCAGCGTAGCTGCGGCAGGGGGCTACTCTACGCAGTATTTT. Its translation is CASSVAAAGGYSTQYF. Combining the CDR3 with reference TRBV9 and TRBJ2-3 gives the whole variable domain DSGVTQTPKHLITATGQRVTLRCSPRSGDLSVYWYQQSLDQGLQFLIQYYNGEERAKGNILERFSAQQFPDLHSELNLSSLELGDSALYFCASSVAAAGGYSTQYFGPGTRLTVL.

V is TRBV24-1 and J is TRBJ2-4; tentatively, D is TRBD2 (7 bases). V was pared by 5 bases and J by 12 bases, with 13 bases between. Germline V lookup: CDR1 KGHDR, CDR2 SFDVKD. This CDR3 has 12 amino acids. CDR3 sequence: CATSAGGGSQYF. CDR3 DNA: TGTGCCACCAGTGCTGGGGGGGGCTCTCAGTACTTC.

This clonotype was found many times. This rearrangement joins TRBV28 to TRBJ1-3; D is unresolved. This CDR3 is built from 15 residues. The ends were cut back, 5 bases at V and 1 base at J, with 12 bases in the middle. Germline CDR1 and CDR2: MDHEN and SYDVKM. The CDR3 sequence: CASSPLRKSGNTIYF. The CDR3 coding sequence is TGTGCCAGCAGTCCCCTTCGGAAGTCTGGAAACACCATATATTTT.

In the case of this clonotype: It may be a read error: a sequence one base away is much more abundant. This rearrangement joins TRBV12-3 or TRBV12-4 to TRBJ1-1; D uncertain. This CDR3 is built from 11 residues. This CDR3 is CASSSLTEALF. The CDR3 bases are TGTGCCAGCAGTTCCCTCACTGAAGCTCTCTTT.

This CDR3 reads CSASMVRETQYF. The DNA for the CDR3 is TGCAGTGCTAGTATGGTCCGGGAGACCCAGTACTTC. V is TRBV20-1 and J is TRBJ2-5; no clear D gene. Germline CDR1 reads DFQATT; CDR2 reads SNEGSKA (reference sequence). V lost 3 bases to trimming and J lost 5 bases, with 10 bases between them. The CDR3 totals 12 residues.

The table lists this clonotype with many counts. The rearrangement uses TRBV24-1 and TRBJ2-1, with TRBD1 matching 11 bases. Trimming took 3 bases from V and 4 from J; bases not matched to a gene: 4. In germline, CDR1 is KGHDR, CDR2 SFDVKD. The CDR3 loop spans 16 amino acids. The CDR3 nucleotides are TGTGCCACCAGTGATGCCGGGACAGGGGGATACAATGAGCAGTTCTTC. This encodes CATSDAGTGGYNEQFF.

The CDR3 sequence: CASSQGTGSLYEQYF. The CDR3 nucleotides read TGTGCCAGCAGCCAAGGCACAGGGAGTTTGTACGAGCAGTACTTC. The chain couples TRBV4-2 to TRBJ2-7; a possible D gene is TRBD1 (6 bases). The CDR3 sequence is 15 residues long. CDR1 LGHNA and CDR2 YNFKEQ come from the germline V gene. The V gene lost 1 base and the J gene lost 4 bases, with 14 bases spanning the gap.

The chain has TRBV7-9 and TRBJ2-7; D is ambiguous. This CDR3 region has 12 residues. Germline CDR1 and CDR2: SEHNR and FQNEAQ (reference sequence). Trimming left V 1 base short and J 7 bases short, with 8 bases between. The CDR3 reads CASSLGSLEQYF. As DNA, the CDR3 is TGTGCCAGCAGCTTAGGTAGTCTAGAGCAGTACTTC.

J is TRBJ1-1 and V is TRBV9; D may be TRBD1 (6 bases). Looked up from germline, CDR1 is SGDLS and CDR2 is YYNGEE. The CDR3 has 15 residues. V was pared by 0 bases and J by 1 base, with 10 bases between. The CDR3 bases are TGTGCCAGCAGCGTAGGGGACACCCCGAACACTGAAGCTTTCTTT. This encodes CASSVGDTPNTEAFF.

The sample holds a few counts of this clonotype. The V and J genes are TRBV5-1 and TRBJ2-1, with D perhaps TRBD2 (5 bases). Germline assignment: CDR1 SGHRS and CDR2 YFSETQ. This CDR3 comprises 16 residues. The V end lost 0 bases, the J end lost 2 bases, and 12 bases lay between the germline ends. The CDR3 region is CASSLVAGVTYNEQFF. The CDR3 coding sequence is TGCGCCAGCAGCTTGGTCGCCGGGGTAACCTACAATGAGCAGTTCTTC.

This chain connects TRBV30 to TRBJ1-2; TRBD1 matches at 7 bases. CDR1 is GTSNPN, CDR2 SVGIG, per germline (reference sequence). V lost 7 bases and J lost 8; bases outside the gene matches: 19. The CDR3 extends over 15 amino acids. The DNA for the CDR3 is TGTGCCTCGGATCGACAGGGTCCATTTGGGAAGGGCTACACCTTC. Translating it yields CASDRQGPFGKGYTF.

This clonotype was counted only a few times. The V call is TRBV6-1, the J call TRBJ2-5; D gene ambiguous. Germline V gene lookup returns CDR1 MNHNS and CDR2 SASEGT. Trimming left V 3 bases short and J 1 base short, with 6 bases between. This CDR3 has 13 residues. CDR3 amino acids: CASSDTTQETQYF. The CDR3 DNA is TGTGCCAGCAGTGACACGACCCAAGAGACCCAGTACTTC.